Sequencing of this TCR beta chain was carried out in a study of cytomegalovirus exposure and HLA in healthy donors. V dropped 0 bases and J dropped 7 bases, with 10 bases sitting between them. The CDR3 loop spans 14 amino acids. Germline V gene sequence: CDR1 KGHSH, CDR2 LQKENI. Both 60 Vbeta primers and 13 Jbeta primers went into the PCR. Some clones are missing from TCRdb's copy, which holds only in-frame ones; the method was immunoSEQ multiplex PCR. The table shows some 150,000 clones, with 72% occurring only once. The chain has TRBV18 and TRBJ1-3; tentative D call: TRBD1 (5 bases). The receptor was derived from a man in his fifties or sixties in good health and CMV-seropositive. Material for sequencing was PBMCs. The CDR3 region is CASSPPPRGNTIYF. CDR3 DNA sequence: TGTGCCAGCTCACCACCGCCACGGGGGAACACCATATATTTT.